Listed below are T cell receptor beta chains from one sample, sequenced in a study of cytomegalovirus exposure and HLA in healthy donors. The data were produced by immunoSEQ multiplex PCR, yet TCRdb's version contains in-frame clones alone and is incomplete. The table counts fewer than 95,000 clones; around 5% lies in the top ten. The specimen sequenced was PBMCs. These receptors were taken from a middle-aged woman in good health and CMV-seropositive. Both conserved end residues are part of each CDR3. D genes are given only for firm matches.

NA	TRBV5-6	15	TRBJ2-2	CASSLAQGLTGELFF	TGTGCCAGCAGCTTGGCGCAGGGGCTCACCGGGGAGCTGTTTTTT
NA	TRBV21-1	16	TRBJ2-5	CASRANRDSPQETQYF	TGTGCCAGCAGGGCGAACCGGGACTCCCCCCAAGAGACCCAGTACTTC
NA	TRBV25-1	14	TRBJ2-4	CASSVLGDKNIQYF	TGTGCCAGCAGTGTGCTAGGGGACAAAAACATTCAGTACTTC
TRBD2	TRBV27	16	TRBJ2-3	CASSLNGGVPGDTQYF	TGTGCCAGCAGTTTGAACGGGGGGGTGCCCGGAGATACGCAGTATTTT
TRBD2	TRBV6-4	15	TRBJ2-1	CASSALAGGVNEQFF	TGTGCCAGCAGTGCACTAGCGGGGGGGGTGAATGAGCAGTTCTTC
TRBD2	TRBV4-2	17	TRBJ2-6	CASSQSSGGSGANVLTF	TGTGCCAGCAGCCAAAGTAGCGGGGGGTCTGGGGCCAACGTCCTGACTTTC
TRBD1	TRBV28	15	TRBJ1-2	CASSLYRDRIYGYTF	TGTGCCAGCAGTTTGTACCGGGACAGAATCTATGGCTACACCTTC
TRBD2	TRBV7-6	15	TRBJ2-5	CASSLEASGGETQYF	TGTGCCAGCAGCTTAGAAGCTAGCGGGGGAGAGACCCAGTACTTC
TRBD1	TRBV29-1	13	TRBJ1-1	CSVSGGGNTEAFF	TGCAGCGTTTCAGGGGGCGGGAACACTGAAGCTTTCTTT
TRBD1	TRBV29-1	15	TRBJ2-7	CSVDGGGQGLHEQYF	TGCAGCGTTGATGGGGGGGGACAGGGTCTACACGAGCAGTACTTC
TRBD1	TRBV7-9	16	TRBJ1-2	CASTPSNGQGARGYTF	TGTGCCAGCACCCCATCGAATGGACAGGGGGCGAGAGGCTACACCTTC
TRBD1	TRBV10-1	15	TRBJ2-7	CASSEPTGTDYEQYF	TGCGCCAGCAGTGAGCCTACCGGGACAGACTACGAGCAGTACTTC
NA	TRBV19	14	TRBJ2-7	CASSKVDSTYEQYF	TGTGCCAGTAGTAAGGTAGACAGCACCTACGAGCAGTACTTC
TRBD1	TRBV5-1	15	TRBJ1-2	CASSLDRGVGYGYTF	TGCGCCAGCAGCCTGGACAGGGGGGTGGGCTATGGCTACACCTTC
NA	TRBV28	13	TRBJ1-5	CASSLTVHQPQHF	TGTGCCAGCAGTTTAACAGTCCATCAGCCCCAGCATTTT
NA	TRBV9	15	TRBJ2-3	CASSSGGPSTDTQYF	TGTGCCAGCAGCTCCGGGGGGCCTAGCACAGATACGCAGTATTTT
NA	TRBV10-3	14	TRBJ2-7	CATQMLGDSYEQYF	TGTGCCACCCAGATGTTAGGGGACTCCTACGAGCAGTACTTC
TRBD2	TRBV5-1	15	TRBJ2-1	CASSLGVSGFDEQFF	TGCGCCAGCAGCTTGGGGGTTAGCGGGTTCGATGAGCAGTTCTTC
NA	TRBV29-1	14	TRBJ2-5	CSVVGRGWGETQYF	TGCAGCGTAGTGGGCAGGGGATGGGGCGAGACCCAGTACTTC
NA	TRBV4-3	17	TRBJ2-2	CASSQALGGKVSGELFF	TGCGCCAGCAGCCAGGCCCTAGGAGGGAAGGTCTCCGGGGAGCTGTTTTTT
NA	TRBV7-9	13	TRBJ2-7	CASSPSQGGEQYF	TGTGCCAGCAGCCCGTCTCAGGGAGGCGAGCAGTACTTC
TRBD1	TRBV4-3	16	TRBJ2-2	CASSQDRDRVTGELFF	TGCGCCAGCAGCCAGGATCGGGACAGGGTCACCGGGGAGCTGTTTTTT
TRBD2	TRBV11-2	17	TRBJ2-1	CASSPVFGRGRHNEQFF	TGTGCCAGCAGCCCGGTTTTTGGGAGGGGACGCCACAATGAGCAGTTCTTC
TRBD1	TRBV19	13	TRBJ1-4	CASRISQTGELFF	TGTGCCAGTAGGATTTCTCAAACAGGGGAACTGTTTTTT
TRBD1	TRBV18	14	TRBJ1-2	CASSPGQGHYGYTF	TGTGCCAGCTCACCGGGACAGGGCCACTATGGCTACACCTTC
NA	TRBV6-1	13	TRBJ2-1	CASREVPVNEQFF	TGTGCCAGCAGGGAAGTGCCAGTGAATGAGCAGTTCTTC
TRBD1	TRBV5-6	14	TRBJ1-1	CASSLDDRASEAFF	TGTGCCAGCAGCCTTGACGACAGGGCTTCTGAAGCTTTCTTT
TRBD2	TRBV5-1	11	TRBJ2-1	CASGTNNEQFF	TGCGCTAGCGGGACAAACAATGAGCAGTTCTTC
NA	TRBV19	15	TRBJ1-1	CASSKGGGVNTEAFF	TGTGCCAGTAGTAAAGGTGGCGGGGTGAACACTGAAGCTTTCTTT
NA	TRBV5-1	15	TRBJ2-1	CASSYRDWSYNEQFF	TGCGCCAGCAGCTACCGGGACTGGAGCTACAATGAGCAGTTCTTC
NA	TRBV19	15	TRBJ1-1	CASSIDPAVNTEAFF	TGTGCCAGTAGTATAGATCCAGCGGTGAACACTGAAGCTTTCTTT
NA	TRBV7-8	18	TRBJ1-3	CASSLDGRVLSWGNTIYF	TGTGCCAGCAGCTTAGACGGCAGGGTTCTATCGTGGGGAAACACCATATATTTT
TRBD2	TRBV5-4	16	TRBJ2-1	CASSWGLAGGLNEQFF	TGTGCCAGCAGCTGGGGACTAGCGGGGGGACTCAATGAGCAGTTCTTC
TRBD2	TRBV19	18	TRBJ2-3	CASSIAVTSGPPGDTQYF	TGTGCCAGTAGTATAGCCGTGACTAGCGGGCCTCCTGGAGATACGCAGTATTTT
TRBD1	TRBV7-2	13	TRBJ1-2	CASSTDRGSGSTF	TGTGCCAGCAGTACAGACAGGGGTTCTGGGTCCACATTC
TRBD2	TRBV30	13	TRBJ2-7	CAWSVWEGEEQYF	TGTGCCTGGAGTGTTTGGGAGGGAGAGGAGCAGTACTTC
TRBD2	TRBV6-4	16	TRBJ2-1	CASSDSERGGYNEQFF	TGTGCCAGCAGTGACTCGGAGCGGGGGGGATACAATGAGCAGTTCTTC
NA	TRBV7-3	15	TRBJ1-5	CASSSDSFVNQPQHF	TGTGCCAGCAGCTCAGACAGCTTCGTCAATCAGCCCCAGCATTTT
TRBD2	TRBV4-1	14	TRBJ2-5	CASSQGGGGETQYF	TGCGCCAGCAGCCAAGGCGGGGGAGGGGAGACCCAGTACTTC
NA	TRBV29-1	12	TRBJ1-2	CSVEGLAGGYTF	TGCAGCGTTGAAGGGCTTGCGGGTGGCTACACCTTC
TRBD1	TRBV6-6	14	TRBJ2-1	CASSLGTANNEQFF	TGTGCCAGCAGTCTCGGGACAGCTAACAATGAGCAGTTCTTC
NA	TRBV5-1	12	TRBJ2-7	CASSLNAQGLYF	TGCGCCAGCAGCTTGAATGCACAGGGTTTATACTTC
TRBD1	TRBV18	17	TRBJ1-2	CASSPLQSQGVNYGYTF	TGTGCCAGCTCACCTCTTCAGAGTCAGGGGGTAAATTATGGCTACACCTTC
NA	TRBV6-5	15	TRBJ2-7	CASSYSRVAAYEQYF	TGTGCCAGCAGTTACTCGCGGGTGGCGGCCTACGAGCAGTACTTC
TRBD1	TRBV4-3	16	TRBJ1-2	CASSHLRDRGDYGYTF	TGCGCCAGCAGCCATCTAAGGGACAGGGGAGACTATGGCTACACCTTC
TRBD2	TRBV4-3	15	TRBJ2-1	CASSQSSGGPNEQFF	TGCGCCAGCAGCCAATCTAGCGGGGGGCCCAATGAGCAGTTCTTC
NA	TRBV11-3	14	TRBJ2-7	CASGKQDDSYEQYF	TGTGCCAGCGGAAAACAGGACGACTCCTACGAGCAGTACTTC
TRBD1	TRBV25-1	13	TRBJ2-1	CASRDEGANEQFF	TGTGCCAGCAGGGACGAGGGGGCGAATGAGCAGTTCTTC
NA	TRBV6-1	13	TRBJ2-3	CASHNKDLATQYF	TGTGCCAGCCATAACAAGGACCTAGCTACGCAGTATTTT
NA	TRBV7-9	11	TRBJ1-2	CASSLVGGYTF	TGTGCCAGCAGCTTAGTCGGTGGCTACACCTTC
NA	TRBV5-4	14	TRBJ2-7	CASSRNRDRSEQYF	TGTGCCAGCAGCCGTAACAGGGATAGGTCCGAGCAGTACTTC
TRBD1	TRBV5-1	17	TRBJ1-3	CASRINPGTGSGNTIYF	TGCGCCAGCAGGATAAATCCAGGGACAGGCTCTGGAAACACCATATATTTT
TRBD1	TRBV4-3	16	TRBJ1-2	CASSQRTTGGAYGYTF	TGCGCCAGCAGCCAGCGCACGACAGGGGGCGCGTATGGCTACACCTTC
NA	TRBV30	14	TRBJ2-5	CAWRLSGANREQYF	TGTGCCTGGCGACTAAGCGGAGCAAACCGGGAGCAGTACTTC
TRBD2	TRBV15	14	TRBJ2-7	CATSVAGFVDEQYF	TGTGCCACCAGCGTAGCGGGATTTGTCGACGAGCAGTACTTC
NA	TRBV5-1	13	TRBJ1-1	CASNVQGPNEAFF	TGCGCCAGCAACGTACAGGGCCCGAATGAAGCTTTCTTT
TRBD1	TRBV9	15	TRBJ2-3	CASNLGGQGTDTQYF	TGTGCCAGCAACTTAGGAGGACAGGGGACAGATACGCAGTATTTT
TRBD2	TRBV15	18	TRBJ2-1	CATSRDLGGLAGRYEQFF	TGTGCCACCAGCAGAGATCTAGGAGGACTAGCGGGAAGGTATGAGCAGTTCTTC
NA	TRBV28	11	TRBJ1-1	CATEGAYEAFF	TGTGCCACAGAGGGAGCTTATGAAGCTTTCTTT